The 19 T cell receptor beta chains presented below share a single source sample, sequenced in a study of blood T cell repertoires in COVID-19. The assay was immunoSEQ multiplex PCR, and TCRdb's table has in-frame clones only and misses some. The top ten clones hold 6.5% of a sample with over 300,000 clones, nearly 90% of them seen once. The sample consisted of peripheral blood. The receptor set was obtained from a man between 18 and 29 years old with active or convalescent COVID-19.

The V call is TRBV24-1, the J call TRBJ2-2; 9 positions match TRBD1. The CDR3 loop spans 15 amino acids. The V segment lost 5 bases and the J segment 5 bases; nucleotides outside the gene matches: 5. Per the germline V gene, CDR1 is KGHDR and CDR2 is SFDVKD. In DNA form, the CDR3 reads TGTGCCACCAGTGCCACCGGGACAGGGACCGGGGAGCTGTTTTTT. Translation: CATSATGTGTGELFF.

This chain joins TRBV19 and TRBJ1-4; TRBD1 matches 8 bases. This CDR3 has 15 amino acids. Germline lookup yields CDR1 LNHDA and CDR2 SQIVND (reference sequence). The J segment lost 8 bases and the V segment lost 5 bases, leaving 10 bases of the junction unmatched. CDR3 sequence (DNA): TGTGCCAGTAGTTTCCCGGGACAGGCCAGCGAAAAACTGTTTTTT. Amino acids: CASSFPGQASEKLFF.

CDR3 DNA: TGTGCCAGCAGCCAGGTCCCCGGGACAGTGTCCTACGAGCAGTACTTC. Translation gives CASSQVPGTVSYEQYF. This sequence joins TRBV14 and TRBJ2-7; TRBD1 matches at 7 bases. The CDR3 is made up of 16 amino acids. CDR1 and CDR2 from the germline V gene are SGHDN and FVKESK. J was trimmed by 1 base and V by 3 bases; bases with no gene match: 9.

The sample holds one count of this clone. The CDR3 coding sequence is TGTGCCAGCAGCTTAATACTAGCGGGAGTGATGTCCTACGAGCAGTACTTC. Residues: CASSLILAGVMSYEQYF. The chain has TRBV11-2 and TRBJ2-7; 11 bases are shared with TRBD2. With 2 bases clipped from V and 1 base from J, the junction kept 7 bases outside the gene matches. This CDR3 is 17 amino acids long. Per the germline V gene, CDR1 is SGHAT and CDR2 is FQNNGV. Combining the CDR3 with reference TRBV11-2 and TRBJ2-7 gives the whole variable domain EAGVAQSPRYKIIEKRQSVAFWCNPISGHATLYWYQQILGQGPKLLIQFQNNGVVDDSQLPKDRFSAERLKGVDSTLKIQPAKLEDSAVYLCASSLILAGVMSYEQYFGPGTRLTVT.

On this clone itself: Different DNA sequences within this sample yield the same CDR3. The V gene is TRBV9, the J gene TRBJ2-3; 10 bases align to TRBD2. J gave up 2 bases and V 2 bases, and 2 bases lay outside the gene matches. The germline CDR1 and CDR2 sequences are SGDLS and YYNGEE. There are 15 residues in the CDR3. As DNA, the CDR3 is TGTGCCAGCAGCGTTAGCGGGGGGCCCACAGATACGCAGTATTTT. Protein sequence: CASSVSGGPTDTQYF.

This clone was found once. V gene TRBV5-1 combines with J gene TRBJ2-3, with 10 bases lining up with TRBD2. Trimming at V came to 2 bases and at J to 2 bases, leaving 2 bases not matched to a gene. Germline-derived CDR1 and CDR2 are SGHRS and YFSETQ. This CDR3 spans 15 amino acids. CDR3 loop: CASSFSGRYTDTQYF. The CDR3, as DNA: TGCGCCAGCAGCTTTAGCGGGAGGTACACAGATACGCAGTATTTT.

This chain uses TRBV27 with TRBJ1-1, with a tentative D call TRBD1 (6 bases). CDR3 size: 14 residues. V was shortened by 5 bases and J by 4 bases, with 14 bases between the two germline ends. Germline values: CDR1 MNHEY, CDR2 SMNVEV (reference sequence). The CDR3 DNA sequence: TGTGCCAGCAGTAGCGGGACACCGACCACTGAAGCTTTCTTT. Translating gives CASSSGTPTTEAFF.

The chain couples TRBV24-1 to TRBJ2-1; 11 nucleotides align to TRBD2. V was clipped by 4 bases and J by 3 bases; unmatched bases: 7. The CDR3 consists of 17 residues. Germline V lookup: CDR1 KGHDR, CDR2 SFDVKD. CDR3 nucleotides: TGTGCCACCAGTGAGCACCCTAGCGGGAGGTACTACAATGAGCAGTTCTTC. Protein: CATSEHPSGRYYNEQFF.

The chain has TRBV7-3 and TRBJ2-2; D is perhaps TRBD1 (5 bases). Germline values: CDR1 SGHTA, CDR2 FQGTGA. The CDR3 loop spans 15 amino acids. Trimming stripped 3 bases from V and 0 bases from J, with 8 bases between. For the CDR3, the DNA is TGTGCCAGCAGCTTCCAGGACACGAACACCGGGGAGCTGTTTTTT. This codes for CASSFQDTNTGELFF.

This clone occurred a few times. The chain couples TRBV28 to TRBJ1-5; 8 nucleotides match TRBD1. The trim removed 5 bases at V and 7 bases at J, leaving 4 bases unmatched. Germline loops: CDR1 MDHEN, CDR2 SYDVKM. CDR3 length: 13 residues. The CDR3 DNA follows: TGTGCCAGCAGTGTGACAGGGGAGCAGCCCCAGCATTTT. Translating it yields CASSVTGEQPQHF.

The gene calls are TRBV6-5 and TRBJ1-6; possible D gene TRBD1, 5 bases. V dropped 8 bases and J dropped 8 bases, with 13 bases sitting between them. This CDR3 has 13 residues. Germline CDR1 and CDR2: MNHEY and SVGAGI. CDR3 sequence: CASLRARDSPLHF. The CDR3 nucleotides read TGTGCCAGCCTCAGGGCTCGCGATTCACCCCTCCACTTT.

V is TRBV19 and J is TRBJ2-1; D gene unclear. Germline V lookup: CDR1 LNHDA, CDR2 SQIVND (reference sequence). The CDR3 is 15 amino acids. V was pared by 2 bases and J by 2 bases, with 10 bases between. Here the CDR3 DNA reads TGTGCCAGTAGTATATGGCAGGTGACCTACAATGAGCAGTTCTTC. Its protein is CASSIWQVTYNEQFF. Full variable domain (missing parts from reference TRBV19 and TRBJ2-1): DGGITQSPKYLFRKEGQNVTLSCEQNLNHDAMYWYRQDPGQGLRLIYYSQIVNDFQKGDIAEGYSVSREKKESFPLTVTSAQKNPTAFYLCASSIWQVTYNEQFFGPGTRLTVL.

The chain couples TRBV7-2 to TRBJ2-3; TRBD2 matches at 9 bases. The trim removed 4 bases at V and 6 bases at J, leaving 8 bases unmatched. The V gene's germline CDR1 is SGHTA and CDR2 FQGNSA. The CDR3 runs 15 residues. The CDR3 bases are TGTGCCAGCAGCTCGCGGGAGGGCCGGACGGATACGCAGTATTTT. Protein: CASSSREGRTDTQYF.

The chain recombines TRBV7-9 with TRBJ2-7; D is possibly TRBD2 (6 bases). The CDR3 sequence is 15 residues long. The V gene's germline CDR1 is SEHNR and CDR2 FQNEAQ (reference sequence). The germline V and J ends were trimmed by 1 base and 3 bases, with 13 bases remaining between them. This chain's CDR3 is CASSLVVMGGYEQYF. CDR3 DNA sequence: TGTGCCAGCAGCTTAGTGGTTATGGGGGGCTACGAGCAGTACTTC.

This clone was observed a few times. The chain joins TRBV15 to TRBJ1-1; D gene uncertain. This CDR3 has 15 residues. Germline assignment: CDR1 LNHNV and CDR2 YYDKDF (reference sequence). V was pared by 1 base and J by 2 bases, with 11 bases between. In nucleotides, the CDR3 is TGTGCCACCAGCAGAGCCGAGAGGCTAAACACTGAAGCTTTCTTT. Translation: CATSRAERLNTEAFF.

This CDR3 reads CASSGTPNTGELFF. The CDR3 DNA reads TGCGCCAGCTCCGGGACACCGAACACCGGGGAGCTGTTTTTT. This chain uses TRBV4-3 with TRBJ2-2; weak D call: TRBD1 (6 bases). CDR1 LGHNA and CDR2 YSLEER come from the germline V gene. This CDR3 has 14 residues. V dropped 8 bases and J dropped 0 bases, with 10 bases sitting between them.

This clone was seen just once. The rearrangement links TRBV19 to TRBJ2-7, with D possibly matching TRBD2 (5 bases). The CDR3 contains 13 residues. V lost 8 bases to trimming and J lost 7 bases, with 18 bases between them. CDR1 and CDR2 from the germline V gene are LNHDA and SQIVND (reference sequence). This CDR3 reads CASRAGGTGEQYF. The CDR3 coding sequence is TGTGCCAGTCGTGCTGGTGGTACGGGGGAGCAGTACTTC.

The CDR3 sequence: CAWSVLASTEQFF. DNA for the CDR3: TGTGCCTGGAGTGTACTGGCTAGCACTGAGCAGTTCTTC. This chain connects TRBV30 to TRBJ2-1; weak D call: TRBD2 (5 bases). V was cut by 0 bases and J by 9 bases, with 12 bases left in between. In germline, CDR1 is GTSNPN, CDR2 SVGIG (reference sequence). This CDR3 spans 13 amino acids.

The chain carries TRBV5-4 and TRBJ2-1; 7 nucleotides match TRBD1. V dropped 1 base and J dropped 6; count of bases not matched to a gene: 4. The CDR3 runs 14 residues. Germline V CDR1 and CDR2: SGHNT, YYREEE (reference sequence). The CDR3 DNA reads as TGTGCCAGCAGCTTGCGGACAGGCCGCAATGAGCAGTTCTTC. Translation gives CASSLRTGRNEQFF.